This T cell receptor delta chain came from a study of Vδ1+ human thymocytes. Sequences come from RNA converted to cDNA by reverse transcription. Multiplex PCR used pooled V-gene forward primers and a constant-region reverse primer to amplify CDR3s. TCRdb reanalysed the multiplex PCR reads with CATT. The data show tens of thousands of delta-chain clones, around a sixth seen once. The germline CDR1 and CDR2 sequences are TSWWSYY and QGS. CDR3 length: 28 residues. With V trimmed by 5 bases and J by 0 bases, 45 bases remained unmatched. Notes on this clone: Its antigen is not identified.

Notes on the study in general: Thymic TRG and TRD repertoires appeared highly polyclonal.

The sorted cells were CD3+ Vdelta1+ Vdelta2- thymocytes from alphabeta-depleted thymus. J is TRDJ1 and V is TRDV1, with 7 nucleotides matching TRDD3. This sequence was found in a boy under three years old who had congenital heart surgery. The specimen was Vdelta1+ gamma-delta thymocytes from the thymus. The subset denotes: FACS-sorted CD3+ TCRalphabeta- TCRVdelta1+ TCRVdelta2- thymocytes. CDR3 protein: CALGPWTGNLEYPSYWGPGAEYTDKLIF. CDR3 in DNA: TGTGCTCTTGGGCCTTGGACCGGCAACCTGGAATATCCCTCGTACTGGGGTCCGGGGGCAGAGTACACCGATAAACTCATCTTT.